The 18 T cell receptor beta chains in this list originate from one sample, sequenced in a study of blood T cell repertoires in COVID-19. The data were produced by immunoSEQ multiplex PCR, yet TCRdb's version contains in-frame clones alone and is incomplete. Found here are a few hundred thousand clones, around 88% of them singletons; the top ten hold around 1.7%. Sample: peripheral blood. These receptors were taken from a woman in her fifties or sixties with acute or convalescent COVID-19.

The count of this clone is one. The V gene is TRBV5-1, the J gene TRBJ2-7, with 10 bases that match TRBD2. Trimming took 1 base from V and 5 from J; bases not matched to a gene: 3. Germline values: CDR1 SGHRS, CDR2 YFSETQ. The CDR3 sequence is 14 residues long. This chain's CDR3 is CASSLTSGNHEQYF. Written as DNA, the CDR3 is TGCGCCAGCAGCTTGACTAGCGGGAACCACGAGCAGTACTTC. The full variable domain, its missing parts supplied by reference TRBV5-1 and TRBJ2-7, is KAGVTQTPRYLIKTRGQQVTLSCSPISGHRSVSWYQQTPGQGLQFLFEYFSETQRNKGNFPGRFSGRQFSNSRSEMNVSTLELGDSALYLCASSLTSGNHEQYFGPGTRLTVT.

The rearrangement links TRBV6-6 to TRBJ2-3; D might be TRBD2 (5 bases). This CDR3 spans 15 amino acids. Germline lookup yields CDR1 MNHNY and CDR2 SVGAGI (reference sequence). Trimming removed 6 bases from V and 2 bases from J, with 15 bases in between. The CDR3 DNA follows: TGTGCCAGCAGCCCAGTTGGACTTCTCACAGATACGCAGTATTTT. Protein sequence: CASSPVGLLTDTQYF.

This clone was recorded a few times. This chain links TRBV6-5 with TRBJ2-7; possible D gene TRBD2, 6 bases. Trimming removed 4 bases at V and 4 bases at J, with 14 bases between. The CDR3 covers 14 residues. The germline V gene has CDR1 MNHEY and CDR2 SVGAGI. CDR3 DNA sequence: TGTGCCAGCAGTTGGCGCGGGGACTCATACGAGCAGTACTTC. As protein: CASSWRGDSYEQYF.

The rearrangement uses TRBV6-5 and TRBJ1-1; 7 bases line up with TRBD1. V was clipped by 10 bases and J by 0 bases; unmatched bases: 8. The germline V gene encodes CDR1 MNHEY and CDR2 SVGAGI. The CDR3 is made up of 14 amino acids. The CDR3 DNA follows: TGTGCCACCCACAGGGGTCCCATGAACACTGAAGCTTTCTTT. Translation: CATHRGPMNTEAFF.

This clone was picked up many times. The genes are TRBV5-1 and TRBJ1-5; 7 bases align to TRBD1. Germline lookup yields CDR1 SGHRS and CDR2 YFSETQ. CDR3 size: 14 residues. Trimming removed 0 bases from V and 7 bases from J; junction bases left unmatched: 4. CDR3 DNA: TGCGCCAGCAGCTTGGAGGGGGCATTCCAGCCCCAGCATTTT. Amino acid sequence: CASSLEGAFQPQHF. Together with reference TRBV5-1 and TRBJ1-5, the CDR3 gives the full variable domain: KAGVTQTPRYLIKTRGQQVTLSCSPISGHRSVSWYQQTPGQGLQFLFEYFSETQRNKGNFPGRFSGRQFSNSRSEMNVSTLELGDSALYLCASSLEGAFQPQHFGDGTRLSIL.

V and J are TRBV5-1 and TRBJ2-7; 8 nucleotides match TRBD1. This CDR3 contains 14 residues. Germline trimming cut 4 bases from V and 2 bases from J; bases unmatched to any gene: 5. Per the germline V gene, CDR1 is SGHRS and CDR2 is YFSETQ. The CDR3 DNA sequence: TGCGCCAGCAGCGAAGGACAGGGCCCCTACGAGCAGTACTTC. Translated: CASSEGQGPYEQYF. Full variable domain (remainder filled in from reference TRBV5-1 and TRBJ2-7): KAGVTQTPRYLIKTRGQQVTLSCSPISGHRSVSWYQQTPGQGLQFLFEYFSETQRNKGNFPGRFSGRQFSNSRSEMNVSTLELGDSALYLCASSEGQGPYEQYFGPGTRLTVT.

V is TRBV6-4 and J is TRBJ1-5; TRBD1 agrees at 8 bases. This CDR3 contains 17 residues. V lost 4 bases to trimming and J lost 2 bases; unmatched junction nucleotides: 10. The germline CDR1 and CDR2 sequences are MRHNA and SNTAGT. The CDR3 spells CASSGETGDYGNQPQHF. CDR3 bases: TGTGCCAGCAGTGGGGAGACAGGGGATTATGGCAATCAGCCCCAGCATTTT.

The CDR3 DNA reads TGTGCCAGCTCACGCGAGTGGCGGGCAGGGGGCTACAATGAGCAGTTCTTC. Translated, it gives CASSREWRAGGYNEQFF. V is TRBV18 and J is TRBJ2-1, with 7 positions matching TRBD1. The CDR3 consists of 17 residues. Germline V lookup: CDR1 KGHSH, CDR2 LQKENI. V lost 4 bases to trimming and J lost 3 bases; unmatched junction nucleotides: 12.

This chain joins TRBV19 and TRBJ2-2; no clear D gene. This CDR3 region has 14 residues. Germline V lookup: CDR1 LNHDA, CDR2 SQIVND (reference sequence). V lost 4 bases to trimming and J lost 1 base, with 7 bases between them. The CDR3 loop is CASSSGLNTGELFF. DNA of the CDR3: TGTGCCAGTAGTAGCGGATTGAACACCGGGGAGCTGTTTTTT.

This clone was detected only once. V is TRBV10-3 and J is TRBJ2-4; perhaps TRBD2 as D (5 bases). Deletions cut 7 bases from V and 6 bases from J, with 10 bases between. The CDR3 spans 12 residues. In germline, CDR1 is ENHRY, CDR2 SYGVKD. In nucleotides, the CDR3 is TGTGCCATCACGGACGGAGGAAACATTCAGTACTTC. Protein: CAITDGGNIQYF.

The J gene is TRBJ2-1, the V gene TRBV28; tentatively, D is TRBD2 (6 bases). V gave up 5 bases and J gave up 4 bases, with 15 bases separating them. There are 15 residues in the CDR3. Per germline, CDR1 MDHEN and CDR2 SYDVKM. The CDR3 protein is CASSLSGTLYNEQFF. CDR3 DNA sequence: TGTGCCAGCAGTCTCTCCGGGACTTTGTACAATGAGCAGTTCTTC.

V is TRBV5-6 and J is TRBJ1-2; D may be TRBD1 (6 bases). V shed 2 bases and J shed 3 bases, with 17 bases lying between them. The germline gives CDR1 SGHDT, CDR2 YYEEEE. CDR3 length equals 16 residues. In DNA form, the CDR3 reads TGTGCCAGCAGCTTCGTCGAGCTCAGGGGTTACTATGGCTACACCTTC. This encodes CASSFVELRGYYGYTF.

This chain links TRBV5-1 with TRBJ2-7; D gene unclear. Per germline, CDR1 SGHRS and CDR2 YFSETQ. The length of the CDR3 is 15 residues. Trimming removed 5 bases at V and 0 bases at J, with 15 bases between. CDR3 nucleotides: TGCGCCAGCAGTTTTGACACCATGAGCTCCTACGAGCAGTACTTC. Protein product: CASSFDTMSSYEQYF.

About this clone itself: One junction end does not reproduce the germline sequence, and a read error may be involved. V is TRBV6-8 and J is TRBJ1-4; the D is unclear. Germline V gene data show CDR1 as MNHGY and CDR2 as SAAAGT. CDR3 length: 14 amino acids. The CDR3 loop is CASICVRAKEKLFF. The CDR3, as DNA: TGTGCCAGCATCTGCGTGAGGGCTAAGGAAAAACTGTTTTTT.

This clone has a single count. The chain combines TRBV11-2 with TRBJ2-1, with 7 bases fitting TRBD2. The CDR3 contains 17 residues. V gave up 0 bases and J gave up 8 bases; unmatched junction bases: 13. CDR1 and CDR2 (germline): SGHAT, FQNNGV. The CDR3: CASSLDTGGFVYDEQFF. CDR3 DNA: TGTGCCAGCAGCTTAGACACGGGAGGTTTCGTTTACGATGAGCAGTTCTTC.

The chain is built from TRBV18 and TRBJ2-5; maybe TRBD1 (5 bases). Looked up from germline, CDR1 is KGHSH and CDR2 is LQKENI. The V end was cut by 0 bases, the J end by 4 bases, with 9 bases between. This CDR3 is built from 14 residues. The CDR3 protein is CASSPPQGGETQYF. CDR3 nucleotides: TGTGCCAGCTCACCACCGCAGGGTGGAGAGACCCAGTACTTC.

The chain joins TRBV19 to TRBJ2-3; TRBD2 matches at 7 bases. Germline CDR1 is LNHDA and CDR2 is SQIVND (reference sequence). This CDR3 comprises 15 residues. Trimming at V came to 3 bases and at J to 5 bases, leaving 8 bases not matched to a gene. The CDR3 bases are TGTGCCAGTAGTATGAAGGCGGGAGAAGGAGATACGCAGTATTTT. Translating it yields CASSMKAGEGDTQYF.

This CDR3 is CASSQGGDTQYF. Written as DNA, the CDR3 is TGTGCCAGCAGTCAAGGAGGGGATACGCAGTATTTT. This chain connects TRBV6-2 or TRBV6-3 to TRBJ2-3; a weak D match, TRBD2 (6 bases). The length of the CDR3 is 12 residues. Per the germline V gene, CDR1 is MNHEY and CDR2 is SVGEGT. V lost 5 bases, J lost 6 bases, and 9 bases lay in between.